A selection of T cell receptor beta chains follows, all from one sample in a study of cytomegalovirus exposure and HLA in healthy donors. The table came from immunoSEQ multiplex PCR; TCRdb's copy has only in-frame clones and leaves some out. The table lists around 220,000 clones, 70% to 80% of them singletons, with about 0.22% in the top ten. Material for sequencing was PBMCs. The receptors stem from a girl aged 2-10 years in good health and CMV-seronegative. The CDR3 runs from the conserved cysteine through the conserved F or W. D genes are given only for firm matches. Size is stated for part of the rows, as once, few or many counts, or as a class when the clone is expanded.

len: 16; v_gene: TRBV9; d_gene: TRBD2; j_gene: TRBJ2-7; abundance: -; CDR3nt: TGTGCCAGCAGCGTAGGGGGACTAGCAAACGAGCACGAGCAGTACTTC; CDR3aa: CASSVGGLANEHEQYF
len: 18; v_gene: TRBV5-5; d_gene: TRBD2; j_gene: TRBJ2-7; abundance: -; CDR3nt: TGTGCCAGCAGGTTGACTAGCGGGGGGGCATGGGGAAATCTCGAGCAGTACTTC; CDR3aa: CASRLTSGGAWGNLEQYF
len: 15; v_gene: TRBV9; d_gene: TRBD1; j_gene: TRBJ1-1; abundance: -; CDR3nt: TGCGCCAGCAGCGTCTCCGGGACAGGGGACGCTGAAGCTTTCTTT; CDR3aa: CASSVSGTGDAEAFF
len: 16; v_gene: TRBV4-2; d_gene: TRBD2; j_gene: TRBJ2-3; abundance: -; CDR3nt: TGTGCCAGCAGCCAACTTAGCGGGGGGGGCACAGATACGCAGTATTTT; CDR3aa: CASSQLSGGGTDTQYF
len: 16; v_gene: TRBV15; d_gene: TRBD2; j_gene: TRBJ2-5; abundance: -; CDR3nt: TGTGCCACCAGCAGAGTCATGGCGGGAGTAAGGGAGACCCAGTACTTC; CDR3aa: CATSRVMAGVRETQYF
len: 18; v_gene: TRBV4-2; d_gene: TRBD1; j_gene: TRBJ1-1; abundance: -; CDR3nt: TGTGCCAGCAGCCAAGATCCCCCGGGACAGGGGGCCTGGACTGAAGCTTTCTTT; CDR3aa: CASSQDPPGQGAWTEAFF
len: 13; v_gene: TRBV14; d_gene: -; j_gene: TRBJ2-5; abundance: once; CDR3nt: TGTGCCAGCAGCCTCGAGCACCAAGAGACCCAGTACTTC; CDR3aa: CASSLEHQETQYF
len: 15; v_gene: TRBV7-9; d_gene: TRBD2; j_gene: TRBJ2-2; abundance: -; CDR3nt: TGTGCCAGCAGCCCTAGCGGGGGGGTCGCCGGGGAGCTGTTTTTT; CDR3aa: CASSPSGGVAGELFF
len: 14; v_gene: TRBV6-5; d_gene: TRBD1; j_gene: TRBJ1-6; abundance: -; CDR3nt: TGTGCCAGCAGGCCAGGGGGTTCTGATTCACCCCTCCACTTT; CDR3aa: CASRPGGSDSPLHF
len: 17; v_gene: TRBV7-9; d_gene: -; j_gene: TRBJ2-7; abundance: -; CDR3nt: TGTGCCAGCAGCTTCGGCAATCCGGGACTTAAAACCTACGAGCAGTACTTC; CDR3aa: CASSFGNPGLKTYEQYF
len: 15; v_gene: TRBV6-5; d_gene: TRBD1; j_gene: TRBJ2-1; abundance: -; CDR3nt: TGTGCCAGCAGTTACGCGAGACAGGGGGCGAATGAGCAGTTCTTC; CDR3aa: CASSYARQGANEQFF
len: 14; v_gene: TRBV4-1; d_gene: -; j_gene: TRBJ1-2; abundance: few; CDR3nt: TGCGCCAGCAGCCAAACAGTCCAGGTCTATGGCTACACCTTC; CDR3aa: CASSQTVQVYGYTF
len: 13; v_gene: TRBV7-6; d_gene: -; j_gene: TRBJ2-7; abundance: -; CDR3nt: TGTGCCAGCAGCGCGGGCCCATCCTACGAGCAGTACTTC; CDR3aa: CASSAGPSYEQYF
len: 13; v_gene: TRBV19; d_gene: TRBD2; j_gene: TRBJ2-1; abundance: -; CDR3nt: TGTGCCAGTAGTATAGGGACTAGTCCCGTACAGTTCTTC; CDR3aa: CASSIGTSPVQFF
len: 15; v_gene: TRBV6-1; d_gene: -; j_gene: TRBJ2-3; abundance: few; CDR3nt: TGTGCCAGCAAAGCCGAGGGAGGAATCACAGATACGCAGTATTTT; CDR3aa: CASKAEGGITDTQYF
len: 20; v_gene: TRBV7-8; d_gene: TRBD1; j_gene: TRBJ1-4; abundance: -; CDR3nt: TGTGCCAGCAGCTTATCTTCGACAGGGGATTATCTTGCAACTAATGAAAAACTGTTTTTT; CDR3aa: CASSLSSTGDYLATNEKLFF
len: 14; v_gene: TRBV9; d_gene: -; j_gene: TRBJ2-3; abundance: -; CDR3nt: TGTGCCAGCAGCGTGGGACACGGGGGGGATACGCAGTATTTT; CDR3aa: CASSVGHGGDTQYF
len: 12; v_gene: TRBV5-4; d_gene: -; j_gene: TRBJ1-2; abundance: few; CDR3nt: TGTGCCAGTGGAGTGGCCAGACATGGCTACACCTTC; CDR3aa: CASGVARHGYTF
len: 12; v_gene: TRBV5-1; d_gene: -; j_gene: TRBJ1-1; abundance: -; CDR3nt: TGCGCCAGCAATGAGGGAGACACTGAAGCTTTCTTT; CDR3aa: CASNEGDTEAFF
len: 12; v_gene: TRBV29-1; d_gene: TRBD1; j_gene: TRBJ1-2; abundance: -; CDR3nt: TGCAGCGTTTGGGGACAGGGGAGCGGCTACACCTTC; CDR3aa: CSVWGQGSGYTF
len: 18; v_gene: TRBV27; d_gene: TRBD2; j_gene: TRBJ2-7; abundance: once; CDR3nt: TGTGCCAGCAGTCCCCGACAGGGGTCTAGCGGGAGGTCCTACGAGCAGTACTTC; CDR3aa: CASSPRQGSSGRSYEQYF
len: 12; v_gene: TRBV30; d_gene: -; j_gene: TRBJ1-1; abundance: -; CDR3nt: TGTGCCTGGAGCGCGAATGCGGAAAAAGCTTTCTTT; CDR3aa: CAWSANAEKAFF
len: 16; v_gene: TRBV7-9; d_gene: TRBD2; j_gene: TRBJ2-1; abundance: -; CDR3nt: TGTGCCAGCAGCTCACTCGGGACTAGCGGGTACAATGAGCAGTTCTTC; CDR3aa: CASSSLGTSGYNEQFF
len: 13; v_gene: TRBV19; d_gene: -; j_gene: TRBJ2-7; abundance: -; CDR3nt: TGTGCCAGTAGTATAAGCATCTCCTACGAGCAGTACTTC; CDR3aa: CASSISISYEQYF
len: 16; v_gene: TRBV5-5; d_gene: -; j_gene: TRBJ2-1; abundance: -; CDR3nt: TGTGCCAGCAGCGTCGCGAGGGGGGGAGGAAACAATGAGCAGTTCTTC; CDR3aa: CASSVARGGGNNEQFF
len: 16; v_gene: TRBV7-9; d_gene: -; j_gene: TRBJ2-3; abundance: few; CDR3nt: TGTGCCAGCAGCTTAGTTTCCAGCGGTGCCACAGATACGCAGTATTTT; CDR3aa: CASSLVSSGATDTQYF
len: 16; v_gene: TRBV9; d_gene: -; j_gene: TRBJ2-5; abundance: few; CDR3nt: TGTGCCAGCAGCGTAGATGGACTTCCGAAGGAGGAGACCCAGTACTTC; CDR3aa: CASSVDGLPKEETQYF
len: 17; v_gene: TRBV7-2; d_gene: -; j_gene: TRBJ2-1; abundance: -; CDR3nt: TGTGCCAGCAGCTCCCACGGGGGGCTACCGTCCTACAATGAGCAGTTCTTC; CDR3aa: CASSSHGGLPSYNEQFF